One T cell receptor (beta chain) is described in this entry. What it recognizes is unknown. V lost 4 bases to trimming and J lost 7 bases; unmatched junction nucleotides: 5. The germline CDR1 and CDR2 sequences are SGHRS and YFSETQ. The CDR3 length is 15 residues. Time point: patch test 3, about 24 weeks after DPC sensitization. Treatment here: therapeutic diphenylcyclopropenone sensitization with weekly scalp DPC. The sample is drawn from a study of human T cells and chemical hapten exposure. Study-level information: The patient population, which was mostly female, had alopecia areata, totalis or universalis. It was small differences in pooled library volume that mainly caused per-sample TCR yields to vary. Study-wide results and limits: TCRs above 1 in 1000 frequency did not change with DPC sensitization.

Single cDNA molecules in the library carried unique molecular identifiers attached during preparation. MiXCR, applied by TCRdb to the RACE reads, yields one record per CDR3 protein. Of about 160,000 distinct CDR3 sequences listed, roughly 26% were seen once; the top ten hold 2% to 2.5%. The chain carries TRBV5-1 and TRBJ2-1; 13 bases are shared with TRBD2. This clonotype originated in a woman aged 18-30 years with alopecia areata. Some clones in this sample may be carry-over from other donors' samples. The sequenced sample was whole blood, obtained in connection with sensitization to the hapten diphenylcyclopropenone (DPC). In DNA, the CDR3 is TGCGCCAGCAGCGTGGGACTAGCGGGGTTAAATGAGCAGTTCTTC. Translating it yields CASSVGLAGLNEQFF.